This is a list of T cell receptor beta chains from one sample in a study of blood T cells in healthy people across ages. From the 5' RACE reads, TCRdb called clonotypes with MiXCR, one entry per CDR3 protein. In the table there are some 710,000 distinct CDR3 sequences, 35% to 50% of which are singletons. Sequenced: blood. The receptors here all came from a man older than 75 in good health. CDR3s include the opening cysteine and the closing phenylalanine or tryptophan. Fields, in order: J gene, D gene, clone size, V gene, CDR3 DNA, CDR3 protein. D genes are given only for firm matches. Where a row states a size, it is once, few, many or the class of an expanded clone; other rows omit it.

J gene: TRBJ2-5; D gene: -; clone size: -; V gene: TRBV4-3; CDR3 DNA: TGCGCCAGCAGCCAAGACCAGGGTTCAGAGACCCAGTACTTC; CDR3 protein: CASSQDQGSETQYF
J gene: TRBJ2-1; D gene: -; clone size: -; V gene: TRBV5-1; CDR3 DNA: TGCGCCAGCAGCCCGGCTTTCAACGGTGAGCAGTTCTTC; CDR3 protein: CASSPAFNGEQFF
J gene: TRBJ1-4; D gene: TRBD1; clone size: once; V gene: TRBV5-6; CDR3 DNA: TGTGCCAGCAGCCGACAGGGCGGGCCGGGGGATGAAAAACTGTTTTTT; CDR3 protein: CASSRQGGPGDEKLFF
J gene: TRBJ2-1; D gene: -; clone size: -; V gene: TRBV20-1; CDR3 DNA: TGCAGTGCTAGAGGGATAGGTCGGGAACCGTACAATGAGCAGTTCTTC; CDR3 protein: CSARGIGREPYNEQFF
J gene: TRBJ1-2; D gene: -; clone size: -; V gene: TRBV25-1; CDR3 DNA: TGTGCCAGCAGTGAATTCTCAAGGTTCTATGGCTACACCTTC; CDR3 protein: CASSEFSRFYGYTF
J gene: TRBJ1-1; D gene: -; clone size: -; V gene: TRBV9; CDR3 DNA: TGTGCCAGCAGAGCCGGGGGAGAAATGAACACTGAAGCTTTCTTT; CDR3 protein: CASRAGGEMNTEAFF
J gene: TRBJ2-1; D gene: -; clone size: -; V gene: TRBV20-1; CDR3 DNA: TGCAGTGCTAGGCCTATGTCTGGGAATGAGCAGTTCTTC; CDR3 protein: CSARPMSGNEQFF
J gene: TRBJ2-7; D gene: -; clone size: -; V gene: TRBV4-3; CDR3 DNA: TGCGCCAGCAGCCAAGACCTCTCGGGGGGCCGTTTCAGCGAGCAGTACTTC; CDR3 protein: CASSQDLSGGRFSEQYF
J gene: TRBJ2-1; D gene: TRBD2; clone size: -; V gene: TRBV27; CDR3 DNA: TGTGCCAGCAGGGGTGTGAGGGGACTAGCGAGTGAGCAGTTCTTC; CDR3 protein: CASRGVRGLASEQFF
J gene: TRBJ2-1; D gene: TRBD2; clone size: -; V gene: TRBV29-1; CDR3 DNA: TGCAGCGTTGAAGCATATCTAGCGGGAACCTACAATGAGCAGTTCTTC; CDR3 protein: CSVEAYLAGTYNEQFF
J gene: TRBJ2-3; D gene: -; clone size: -; V gene: TRBV2; CDR3 DNA: TGTGCCAGCAAGGACAGTAACCCAGATACGCAGTATTTT; CDR3 protein: CASKDSNPDTQYF
J gene: TRBJ2-6; D gene: TRBD1; clone size: -; V gene: TRBV27; CDR3 DNA: TGTGCCAGTAGTCCCGGGACAGGGGGCTTCTTTGGGGCCAACGTCCTGACTTTC; CDR3 protein: CASSPGTGGFFGANVLTF
J gene: TRBJ2-7; D gene: -; clone size: -; V gene: TRBV29-1; CDR3 DNA: TGCAGCGGAACAGGGGCCGCGGGGTACGAGCAGTACTTC; CDR3 protein: CSGTGAAGYEQYF
J gene: TRBJ2-3; D gene: -; clone size: few; V gene: TRBV20-1; CDR3 DNA: TGCAGTGCCGCCCCGGGACCCCCCCGGGATACGCAGTATTTT; CDR3 protein: CSAAPGPPRDTQYF
J gene: TRBJ2-7; D gene: -; clone size: -; V gene: TRBV21-1; CDR3 DNA: TGTGCCAGCAGCAAAGGGGGTTACTACGAGCAGTACTTC; CDR3 protein: CASSKGGYYEQYF
J gene: TRBJ1-6; D gene: -; clone size: few; V gene: TRBV7-2; CDR3 DNA: TGTGCCAGCAGCTCGTACAGGGTGTATAATTCACCCCTCCACTTT; CDR3 protein: CASSSYRVYNSPLHF
J gene: TRBJ2-5; D gene: -; clone size: -; V gene: TRBV6-6; CDR3 DNA: TGTGCCAGCAGTTACGGGATACAAGAGACCCAGTACTTC; CDR3 protein: CASSYGIQETQYF
J gene: TRBJ1-4; D gene: -; clone size: -; V gene: TRBV20-1; CDR3 DNA: TGCAGTGTCGCCCGGGGGGGCAGTGGGGCCTCGTCGGGAAAACTGTTTTTT; CDR3 protein: CSVARGGSGASSGKLFF
J gene: TRBJ2-7; D gene: -; clone size: few; V gene: TRBV15; CDR3 DNA: TGTGCCACCAGCAGAGATCGGGAGACATCGGAGCAGTACTTC; CDR3 protein: CATSRDRETSEQYF
J gene: TRBJ2-3; D gene: -; clone size: -; V gene: TRBV7-2; CDR3 DNA: TGTGCCAGCACCGAGCAGGCTAGTAGAGGGGGTACGCAGTATTTT; CDR3 protein: CASTEQASRGGTQYF
J gene: TRBJ2-5; D gene: TRBD1; clone size: few; V gene: TRBV20-1; CDR3 DNA: TGCAGTGCTTACTTTGTCGGACAGGGAATCGGAGAGACCCAGTACTTC; CDR3 protein: CSAYFVGQGIGETQYF
J gene: TRBJ2-3; D gene: -; clone size: few; V gene: TRBV28; CDR3 DNA: TGTGCCAGCAGTTGGAGAGGTCCCTTAGATACGCAGTATTTT; CDR3 protein: CASSWRGPLDTQYF
J gene: TRBJ1-2; D gene: -; clone size: -; V gene: TRBV5-6; CDR3 DNA: TGTGCCAGCAGCTTGGACACCAGAACACTCTATGGCTACACCTTC; CDR3 protein: CASSLDTRTLYGYTF
J gene: TRBJ2-3; D gene: TRBD2; clone size: few; V gene: TRBV2; CDR3 DNA: TGTGCCAGCACCAGCGGGAGAGGCACAGATACGCAGTATTTT; CDR3 protein: CASTSGRGTDTQYF
J gene: TRBJ2-1; D gene: TRBD1; clone size: many; V gene: TRBV5-1; CDR3 DNA: TGCGCCAGCAGCTTGGAGGGGGCAAATGAGCAGTTCTTC; CDR3 protein: CASSLEGANEQFF
J gene: TRBJ2-2; D gene: -; clone size: -; V gene: TRBV15; CDR3 DNA: TGTGCCACCAGCAGAGGGGACTTGAACACCGGGGAGCTGTTTTTT; CDR3 protein: CATSRGDLNTGELFF
J gene: TRBJ1-1; D gene: TRBD1; clone size: -; V gene: TRBV20-1; CDR3 DNA: TGCAGTGCCCCCCGACAGGGGGGGTTCGCTGAAGCTTTCTTT; CDR3 protein: CSAPRQGGFAEAFF
J gene: TRBJ2-7; D gene: -; clone size: -; V gene: TRBV20-1; CDR3 DNA: TGCAGTGCCACCCCGCTAGGCTCCACCATCGAGCAGTACTTC; CDR3 protein: CSATPLGSTIEQYF
J gene: TRBJ1-6; D gene: -; clone size: many; V gene: TRBV10-3; CDR3 DNA: TGTGCCATCAGTGAGTCTCAGGGCCTGAATTCACCCCTCCACTTT; CDR3 protein: CAISESQGLNSPLHF
J gene: TRBJ2-3; D gene: -; clone size: -; V gene: TRBV29-1; CDR3 DNA: TGCAGCTCGTCCGAGGGACCAGATACGCAGTATTTT; CDR3 protein: CSSSEGPDTQYF
J gene: TRBJ2-7; D gene: TRBD1; clone size: -; V gene: TRBV12-3/TRBV12-4; CDR3 DNA: TGTGCCAGCAGCCCTATTGACAGGGCGGCTACGTACGAGCAGTACTTC; CDR3 protein: CASSPIDRAATYEQYF
J gene: TRBJ2-3; D gene: -; clone size: few; V gene: TRBV6-5; CDR3 DNA: TGTGCCAGCAGTTACGCCCGGGGTAGCACAGATACGCAGTATTTT; CDR3 protein: CASSYARGSTDTQYF
J gene: TRBJ2-5; D gene: TRBD2; clone size: few; V gene: TRBV27; CDR3 DNA: TGTGCCAGCAGTCCTCGACTAGCTAGGGAGACCCAGTACTTC; CDR3 protein: CASSPRLARETQYF
J gene: TRBJ2-3; D gene: TRBD2; clone size: -; V gene: TRBV7-2; CDR3 DNA: TGTGCCAGCAGGCGGGAGGTCACTACGCAGTATTTT; CDR3 protein: CASRREVTTQYF
J gene: TRBJ1-4; D gene: -; clone size: -; V gene: TRBV2; CDR3 DNA: TGTGCCAGCAAAGCCGGGCTTACTCAGGAAAAACTGTTTTTT; CDR3 protein: CASKAGLTQEKLFF
J gene: TRBJ2-7; D gene: -; clone size: -; V gene: TRBV10-2; CDR3 DNA: TGCGACAGCAGTGTTACCGGGGTACGCGAGCAGTACTTC; CDR3 protein: CDSSVTGVREQYF
J gene: TRBJ1-6; D gene: -; clone size: -; V gene: TRBV7-3; CDR3 DNA: TGTGCCTGCAGCCGCACGGGAGATTCACCCCTCCACTTT; CDR3 protein: CACSRTGDSPLHF
J gene: TRBJ2-7; D gene: TRBD1; clone size: -; V gene: TRBV9; CDR3 DNA: TGTGCCAGCAGCGTACAGGGGGCAGGCTACGAGCAGTACTTC; CDR3 protein: CASSVQGAGYEQYF
J gene: TRBJ1-2; D gene: -; clone size: few; V gene: TRBV15; CDR3 DNA: TGTGCCACCAGCAGAGATCCCGGGGTCCTAGGCTACACCTTC; CDR3 protein: CATSRDPGVLGYTF
J gene: TRBJ2-7; D gene: -; clone size: -; V gene: TRBV9; CDR3 DNA: TGTGCCAGCAGCGGAGGAGCCGGACAGACTCCGGCGCAGTACTTC; CDR3 protein: CASSGGAGQTPAQYF